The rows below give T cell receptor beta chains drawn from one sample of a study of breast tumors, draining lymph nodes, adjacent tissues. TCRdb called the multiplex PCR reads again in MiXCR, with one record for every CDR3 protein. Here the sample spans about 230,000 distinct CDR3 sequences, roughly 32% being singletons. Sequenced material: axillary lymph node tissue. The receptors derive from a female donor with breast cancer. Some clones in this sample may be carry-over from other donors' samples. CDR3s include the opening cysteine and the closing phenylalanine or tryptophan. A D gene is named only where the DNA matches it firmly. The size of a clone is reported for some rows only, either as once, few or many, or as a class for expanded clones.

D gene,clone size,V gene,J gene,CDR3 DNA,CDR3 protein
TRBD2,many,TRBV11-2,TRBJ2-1,TGTGCCAGCAGCGGGACTAACCTAGGTAATGAGCAGTTCTTC,CASSGTNLGNEQFF
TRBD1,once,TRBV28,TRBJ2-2,TGTGCCAGCAGTTTTGAGGACAGGGGGCTTGGGGAGCTGTTTTTT,CASSFEDRGLGELFF
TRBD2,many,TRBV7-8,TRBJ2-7,TGTGCCAGCAGCTCGGCCGGGACTAGCGGCTACGAGCAGTACTTC,CASSSAGTSGYEQYF
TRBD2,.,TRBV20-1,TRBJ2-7,TGCGGTGCTAGAGATCAGGGGCGGGAGGGTTTTTACGAACAGTACTTC,CGARDQGREGFYEQYF
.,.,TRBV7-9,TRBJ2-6,TGTGCCAGCAGCACAAACAATCTTGCTGGGGCCGACGTCCTGACTTTC,CASSTNNLAGADVLTF
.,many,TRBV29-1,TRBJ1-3,TGCAGCGCCCGAGGGGGTAATGGAAACACCATATATTTT,CSARGGNGNTIYF
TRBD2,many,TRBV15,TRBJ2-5,TGTGCCACCAGCAGATCCTCTGGACTAGCGGGGCGAGAGACCCAGTACTTC,CATSRSSGLAGRETQYF
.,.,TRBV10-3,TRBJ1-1,TGTGCCATCAGTGAGTGGGGGGCAGGACAATCCGGAGGCACTGAAGCTTTCTTT,CAISEWGAGQSGGTEAFF
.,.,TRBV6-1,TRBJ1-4,TGTGCCAGCAGTCCGGGGGACCGACCCCTTGGTAATGAAAAACTGTTTTTT,CASSPGDRPLGNEKLFF
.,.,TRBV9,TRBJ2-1,TGTGCCAGCAGCCTAACCCCGACCGGGGAGCAGTTCTTC,CASSLTPTGEQFF
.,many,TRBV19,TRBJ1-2,TGTGCCAGTGCCCCTCGGTCTAACTATGGCTACACCTTC,CASAPRSNYGYTF
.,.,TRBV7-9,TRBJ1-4,TGTGCCAGCAGCTTCCCGTTACTTGGGGGTGAAAAACCGCTTTTT,CASSFPLLGGEKPLF
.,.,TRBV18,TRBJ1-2,TGTGCCAGCTCACCACGTGCTAACTATGGCTACACCTTC,CASSPRANYGYTF
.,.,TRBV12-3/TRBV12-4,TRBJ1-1,TGTGCCAGCAGGTTGGGGGGGGGCACTGAAGCTTTCTTT,CASRLGGGTEAFF
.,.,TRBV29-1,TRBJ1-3,TGCAGCGTTGAAATACTAGCGGGAGGGAGAGAGACCATATATTTT,CSVEILAGGRETIYF
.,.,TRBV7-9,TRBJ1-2,TGTGCCAGCAGCCCGCGGAGAGGGGACGCCTATGGCTACACCTTC,CASSPRRGDAYGYTF
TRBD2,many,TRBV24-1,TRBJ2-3,TGTGCCACCAGTGAGCCACCGTTAGCGGGAGACGGAACGATAGCAGATACGCAGTATTTT,CATSEPPLAGDGTIADTQYF
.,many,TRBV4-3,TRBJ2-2,TGCGCCAGCAGCCAAGATAGGGCAGCGAACACCGGGGAGCTGTTTTTT,CASSQDRAANTGELFF
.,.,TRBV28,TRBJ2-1,TGTGCCAGCAGTCGGGGGAGACCCTACAATGAGCAGTTCTTC,CASSRGRPYNEQFF
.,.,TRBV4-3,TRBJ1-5,TGCGCCAGCAGCCAAGATTCCAGTAGCAATCAGCCCCAGCATTTT,CASSQDSSSNQPQHF
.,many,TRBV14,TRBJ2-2,TGTGCCAGCAGCCAAGAGTTCAGGATCGGGGAGCTGTTTTTT,CASSQEFRIGELFF
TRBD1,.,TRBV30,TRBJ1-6,TGTGCCCGCCGGGACAGGGTGAATTCACCCCTCCACTTT,CARRDRVNSPLHF
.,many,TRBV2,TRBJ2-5,TGTGCCAGTAATTTCAACAGGGCGGGGGAGACCCAGTACTTC,CASNFNRAGETQYF
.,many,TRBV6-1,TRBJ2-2,TGTGCCAGCAGCCTGGAGGGCCCCGGGGAGCTGTTTTTT,CASSLEGPGELFF
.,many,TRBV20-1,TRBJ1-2,TGCAGTGCTAGAGATCTCGTGATGCGACAGGCATCCTATGGCTACACCTTC,CSARDLVMRQASYGYTF
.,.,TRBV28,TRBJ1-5,TGTGCCATCACGCAGGGTTATAGCAATCAGCCCCAGCATTTT,CAITQGYSNQPQHF
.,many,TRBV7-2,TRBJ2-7,TGTGCCAGCAGCCCGGGAGCCTACGAGCAGTACTTC,CASSPGAYEQYF
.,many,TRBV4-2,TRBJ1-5,TGTGCCAGCAGCCAAGAGGCGGGGAGCAATCAGCCCCAGCATTTT,CASSQEAGSNQPQHF
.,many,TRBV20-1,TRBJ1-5,TGCAGTGCTCTGTCGGGGATGGGCAATCAGCCCCAGCATTTT,CSALSGMGNQPQHF
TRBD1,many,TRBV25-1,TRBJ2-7,TGTGCCAGCAGTGAGTCCCGGGACAGGGACTCCTACGAGCAGTACTTC,CASSESRDRDSYEQYF
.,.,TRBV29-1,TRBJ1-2,TGCAGCAGTTTTCACAAGGGGCCCGTCGGGTTTGGCTACACCTTC,CSSFHKGPVGFGYTF
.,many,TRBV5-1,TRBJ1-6,TGCGCCAGCAGCCCGGGTCGGTTGGGTACGAATAATTCACCCCTCCACTTT,CASSPGRLGTNNSPLHF